This T cell receptor beta chain was sequenced for a study of T cell changes during pregnancy in multiple sclerosis. Sequenced by immunoSEQ multiplex PCR; TCRdb stores in-frame clones only, minus some. In the table there are 30,000 to 40,000 clones, over 80% of which are singletons. Trimming took 2 bases from V and 7 from J, leaving 17 bases between them. The CDR3 runs 16 residues. CDR1 and CDR2 from the germline V gene are MRHNA and SNTAGT. The specimen comprised CD8+ T cells from peripheral blood mononuclear cells, sampled before pregnancy. This chain connects TRBV6-4 to TRBJ2-2; D possibly corresponds to TRBD2 (6 bases). This receptor was identified in a female donor with multiple sclerosis, enrolled in a pregnancy study. The CDR3 bases are TGTGCCAGCAGTGACAAGGATGGAGGGGAAGGCGGGGAGCTGTTTTTT. It translates to CASSDKDGGEGGELFF.